Below are 20 T cell receptor beta chains sequenced from a single sample in a study of cytomegalovirus exposure and HLA in healthy donors. PCR involved 60 Vbeta and 13 Jbeta primers. This table comes from immunoSEQ multiplex PCR, and its TCRdb copy is limited to in-frame clones, with some not included. This sample yields about 200,000 clones, of which about four fifths are seen a single time; nearly 0.4% belongs to the top ten. The sample was PBMCs. These receptors were collected from a male donor in good health and CMV-seropositive.

The chain couples TRBV28 to TRBJ1-5, with 9 bases lining up with TRBD1. The CDR3 totals 16 residues. The germline CDR1 and CDR2 sequences are MDHEN and SYDVKM. After removal of 7 bases from V and 0 bases from J, the junction contained 7 bases not matched to a gene. This CDR3 reads CASTTGGLNSNQPQHF. As DNA, the CDR3 is TGTGCCAGCACGACAGGGGGGCTAAATAGCAATCAGCCCCAGCATTTT.

This clone has a handful of counts. CDR3 in DNA: TGTGCCAGCAACGGGGGGGTGTCCTACGAGCAGTACTTC. Translation: CASNGGVSYEQYF. The chain links TRBV28 to TRBJ2-7; 8 nucleotides align to TRBD2. The CDR3 loop spans 13 amino acids. V gave up 7 bases and J gave up 1 base; unmatched junction bases: 3. The germline V gene encodes CDR1 MDHEN and CDR2 SYDVKM. Full variable domain (outside the CDR3, taken from reference TRBV28 and TRBJ2-7): DVKVTQSSRYLVKRTGEKVFLECVQDMDHENMFWYRQDPGLGLRLIYFSYDVKMKEKGDIPEGYSVSREKKERFSLILESASTNQTSMYLCASNGGVSYEQYFGPGTRLTVT.

The chain carries TRBV7-9 and TRBJ2-1; the match to TRBD2 covers 14 bases. The CDR3 is 15 residues long. Germline CDR1 reads SEHNR; CDR2 reads FQNEAQ (reference sequence). Germline trimming cut 3 bases from V and 9 bases from J; bases unmatched to any gene: 4. The DNA of the CDR3 is TGTGCCAGCAGCTTCGGACTAGCGGGAGGTCTTGAGCAGTTCTTC. It encodes CASSFGLAGGLEQFF.

This chain links TRBV18 with TRBJ2-1; a possible D gene is TRBD1 (5 bases). Germline lookup yields CDR1 KGHSH and CDR2 LQKENI. V was trimmed by 8 bases and J by 8 bases, leaving 13 bases between them. The CDR3 is 12 amino acids. The CDR3, as DNA: TGTGCCAGCGCCTCTCTAGGGGATGAGCAGTTCTTC. This sequence encodes CASASLGDEQFF.

The gene calls are TRBV5-1 and TRBJ2-5; 9 bases align to TRBD2. The J call may be wrong; the DNA end is better matched by TRBJ2-7. This CDR3 has 15 amino acids. Per the germline V gene, CDR1 is SGHRS and CDR2 is YFSETQ. The CDR3 DNA follows: TGCGCCAGCAGCGTCCGACTAGCGGAGGACTACGAGCAGTACTTC. It translates to CASSVRLAEDYEQYF.

The chain combines TRBV6-5 with TRBJ2-7, with 7 bases that match TRBD1. V shed 4 bases, J shed 2 bases, and the junction held 5 bases outside the gene matches. The CDR3 has 14 residues. Germline assignment: CDR1 MNHEY and CDR2 SVGAGI. The CDR3 loop is CASSSPGQTYEQYF. CDR3 in DNA: TGTGCCAGCAGTTCCCCGGGACAGACCTACGAGCAGTACTTC.

The J gene is TRBJ1-2, the V gene TRBV7-3; TRBD1 is a possible D gene (6 bases). Looked up from germline, CDR1 is SGHTA and CDR2 is FQGTGA. V was pared by 2 bases and J by 4 bases, with 20 bases between. This CDR3 region has 17 residues. CDR3 region: CASSLEGGRGTVYGYTF. CDR3 DNA sequence: TGTGCCAGCAGCTTAGAAGGAGGAAGGGGGACCGTCTATGGCTACACCTTC.

V and J are TRBV4-1 and TRBJ1-4; maybe TRBD1 (6 bases). The CDR3 covers 16 residues. Germline V gene lookup returns CDR1 MGHRA and CDR2 YSYEKL. Trimming cost V 0 bases and J 8 bases, with 16 bases left between them. The CDR3 is CASSQDNWGGREKLFF. Written as DNA, the CDR3 is TGCGCCAGCAGCCAAGATAATTGGGGGGGGCGGGAAAAACTGTTTTTT.

This clone was observed a few times. The rearrangement uses TRBV10-3 and TRBJ1-1; 9 bases are shared with TRBD1. The ends lost 6 bases at V and 6 bases at J; junction bases unmatched: 11. The length of the CDR3 is 15 residues. CDR1 ENHRY and CDR2 SYGVKD come from the germline V gene. The CDR3 reads CAIRPGQGPGAEAFF. The CDR3 nucleotides are TGTGCCATCAGACCGGGACAGGGCCCGGGGGCTGAAGCTTTCTTT.

The J gene is TRBJ2-2, the V gene TRBV29-1; weak D call: TRBD2 (5 bases). The CDR3 covers 11 residues. Germline CDR1 reads SQVTM; CDR2 reads ANQGSEA. V was cut by 6 bases and J by 8 bases, with 10 bases left in between. The CDR3 bases are TGCAGCGTCCTTGGACTTGGGGAGCTGTTTTTT. Translated, it gives CSVLGLGELFF.

The rearrangement joins TRBV30 to TRBJ2-3; 11 nucleotides match TRBD2. The CDR3 is 16 residues long. Germline V gives CDR1 GTSNPN, CDR2 SVGIG (reference sequence). V lost 0 bases to trimming and J lost 5 bases; unmatched junction nucleotides: 7. CDR3 amino acids: CAWSVLLAGGRDTQYF. As DNA, the CDR3 is TGTGCCTGGAGTGTCCTTCTAGCGGGAGGTCGAGATACGCAGTATTTT.

The V call is TRBV7-2, the J call TRBJ2-5, with D maybe TRBD1 (6 bases). The J call may be faulty, since TRBJ2-7 better matches the DNA end. The CDR3 covers 15 residues. Germline V gene data show CDR1 as SGHTA and CDR2 as FQGNSA. The CDR3 protein is CASSLGTATYYEQYF. The CDR3, as DNA: TGTGCCAGCAGCTTAGGGACAGCTACTTATTACGAGCAGTACTTC.

V usage is TRBV28 and J usage is TRBJ1-5; D may be TRBD1 (5 bases). CDR1 and CDR2 (germline): MDHEN, SYDVKM. CDR3 size: 15 residues. V gave up 4 bases and J gave up 3 bases, with 13 bases separating them. CDR3 loop: CASSSGGGNNQPQHF. CDR3 coding DNA: TGTGCCAGCAGTTCGGGCGGGGGTAACAATCAGCCCCAGCATTTT. Full variable domain (outside the CDR3, taken from reference TRBV28 and TRBJ1-5): DVKVTQSSRYLVKRTGEKVFLECVQDMDHENMFWYRQDPGLGLRLIYFSYDVKMKEKGDIPEGYSVSREKKERFSLILESASTNQTSMYLCASSSGGGNNQPQHFGDGTRLSIL.

The genes are TRBV28 and TRBJ2-1; 7 positions agree with TRBD2. This CDR3 has 18 residues. Per the germline V gene, CDR1 is MDHEN and CDR2 is SYDVKM. The V gene end was trimmed by 4 bases and the J gene end by 9 bases; junction bases not matched to a gene: 21. The CDR3 DNA reads as TGTGCCAGCAGTTCCCCTCTTGTGAGCGGGAACCCAGCCGCTGAGCAGTTCTTC. It specifies CASSSPLVSGNPAAEQFF. The variable domain in full, with the rest retrieved from reference TRBV28 and TRBJ2-1, is DVKVTQSSRYLVKRTGEKVFLECVQDMDHENMFWYRQDPGLGLRLIYFSYDVKMKEKGDIPEGYSVSREKKERFSLILESASTNQTSMYLCASSSPLVSGNPAAEQFFGPGTRLTVL.

The chain's CDR3 is CASSLQRLNQPQHF. The CDR3 nucleotides read TGTGCCAGCAGCTTACAGCGACTGAATCAGCCCCAGCATTTT. The rearrangement uses TRBV7-2 and TRBJ1-5; D call uncertain. The CDR3 totals 14 residues. With 2 bases removed from V and 4 bases from J, the gap between germline ends came to 9 bases. Germline CDR1 and CDR2: SGHTA and FQGNSA. Combining the CDR3 with reference TRBV7-2 and TRBJ1-5 gives the whole variable domain GAGVSQSPSNKVTEKGKDVELRCDPISGHTALYWYRQSLGQGLEFLIYFQGNSAPDKSGLPSDRFSAERTGGSVSTLTIQRTQQEDSAVYLCASSLQRLNQPQHFGDGTRLSIL.

This clone was counted only a few times. V is TRBV7-2 and J is TRBJ2-7, with D tentatively TRBD1 (6 bases). The CDR3 is 15 amino acids. In germline, CDR1 is SGHTA, CDR2 FQGNSA. Trimming pared 1 base from V and 4 bases from J, leaving 14 bases between. CDR3 residues: CASSLDRVVRYEQYF. CDR3 nucleotides: TGTGCCAGCAGCTTAGACAGGGTGGTACGGTACGAGCAGTACTTC.

The CDR3 DNA is TGTGCCAGCAGCTACGTCGCGGGTACAGATACGCAGTATTTT. Translated, it gives CASSYVAGTDTQYF. The chain is built from TRBV7-3 and TRBJ2-3; a possible D gene is TRBD2 (5 bases). Germline V gene sequence: CDR1 SGHTA, CDR2 FQGTGA. Between the trimmed V and J ends, which lost 4 bases and 3 bases, there was a span of 11 bases. This CDR3 region has 14 residues.

The chain employs TRBV28 and TRBJ2-4, with D tentatively TRBD2 (5 bases). Germline CDR1 reads MDHEN; CDR2 reads SYDVKM. V lost 5 bases and J lost 0, with 11 bases in between. This CDR3 has 15 amino acids. The CDR3, as DNA: TGTGCCAGCAGTGGGTTCGGACTAGCCAAAAACATTCAGTACTTC. As protein: CASSGFGLAKNIQYF.

V usage is TRBV5-8 and J usage is TRBJ2-5, with D uncertain. The DNA matches TRBJ2-7 better at its end, which makes the J call doubtful. The CDR3 spans 11 residues. The germline V gene has CDR1 SGHTS and CDR2 YDEGEE. The DNA of the CDR3 is TGTGCCAGCAGCTTGAAATACGAGCAGTACTTC. Protein: CASSLKYEQYF.

This clone has just a few counts. This chain links TRBV6-1 with TRBJ1-1, with D possibly being TRBD1 (5 bases). Trimming took 2 bases from V and 5 from J, leaving 18 bases between them. Germline values: CDR1 MNHNS, CDR2 SASEGT. CDR3 size: 16 residues. In nucleotides, the CDR3 is TGTGCCAGCAGTGAATGGCGGGGGGGACGGGGAACTGAAGCTTTCTTT. Translating it yields CASSEWRGGRGTEAFF.